Listed here are 26 T cell receptor beta chains from one sample, sequenced in a study of T cells in Graves' hyperthyroidism and ophthalmopathy. Amplification of TCR beta CDR3 regions used RNA as the template. The HTBI primer set served for first-round RT-PCR of the TCR CDR3. One entry per CDR3 protein results from TCRdb running MiXCR on the multiplex PCR reads. Among about 330,000 distinct CDR3 sequences listed, roughly 15% were seen once. The sample comprised blood. These receptors were collected from a woman aged 40 to 50 with Graves' ophthalmopathy.

This clonotype was counted ten times or more. The gene calls are TRBV27 and TRBJ2-1, with unresolved D. V lost 6 bases, J lost 10 bases, and 13 bases lay in between. The CDR3 is 12 amino acids. CDR1 is MNHEY and CDR2 is SMNVEV in the germline V gene (reference sequence). The CDR3 coding sequence is TGTGCCAGCAGGGAGAAAATCACCGAGCAGTTCTTC. Residues: CASREKITEQFF.

This clonotype has more than one count but fewer than ten. The CDR3 DNA follows: TGTGCCAGCAGTGAACGGTGGCTAGCGGGAAACAATGAGCAGTTCTTC. Translating it yields CASSERWLAGNNEQFF. V gene TRBV6-1 combines with J gene TRBJ2-1, with TRBD2 identical over 9 bases. V dropped 2 bases and J dropped 5; count of bases not matched to a gene: 7. Germline V gene data show CDR1 as MNHNS and CDR2 as SASEGT. This CDR3 contains 16 residues.

This clonotype was seen only a few times. The chain recombines TRBV7-8 with TRBJ2-2; 13 bases agree with TRBD2. The length of the CDR3 is 16 residues. V lost 4 bases, J lost 7 bases, and 6 bases stayed unmatched. CDR1 is SGHVS and CDR2 is FQNEAQ in the germline V gene. CDR3 sequence: CASSSGLAGAVGELFF. Here the CDR3 DNA reads TGTGCCAGCAGCTCCGGACTAGCGGGGGCTGTCGGGGAGCTGTTTTTT.

Comment on this clonotype: A much larger clone differs from this one at a single base, so this may be a read error. The V call is TRBV6-1, the J call TRBJ2-1; 7 bases map to TRBD2. Germline V gene lookup returns CDR1 MNHNS and CDR2 SASEGT. The CDR3 extends over 17 amino acids. The V gene end was trimmed by 2 bases and the J gene end by 6 bases; junction bases not matched to a gene: 13. The CDR3 is CASSELFWGGGVNEQFF. In DNA, the CDR3 is TGTGCCAGCAGTGAACTTTTTTGGGGGGGGGGGGTCAATGAGCAGTTCTTC.

This clonotype came up many times. The CDR3 DNA follows: TGTGCCAGCAGCCGGGACAGGGTCGCTGGAAACACCATATATTTT. Translation gives CASSRDRVAGNTIYF. This sequence joins TRBV7-8 and TRBJ1-3; TRBD1 matches 9 bases. The CDR3 runs 15 residues. J was trimmed by 2 bases and V by 5 bases; bases with no gene match: 4. The germline V gene has CDR1 SGHVS and CDR2 FQNEAQ.

Details on this clonotype: A much larger clone differs from this one at a single base, so this may be a read error. This chain uses TRBV12-3 or TRBV12-4 with TRBJ1-5; D is unresolved. This CDR3 has 16 amino acids. V lost 5 bases and J lost 1, with 15 bases in between. Here the CDR3 reads CASSTRIGSSNQPQHF. CDR3 in DNA: TGTGCCAGCAGTACTAGGATTGGGTCGAGCAATCAGCCCCAGCATTTT.

V is TRBV25-1 and J is TRBJ1-6; D remains unclear. The CDR3 covers 17 residues. V lost 0 bases and J 13 bases, leaving 22 bases between the germline ends. CDR1 is MGHDK, CDR2 SYGVNS, per germline. The CDR3 sequence is CASSEYSASVPGLPLHF. For the CDR3, the DNA is TGTGCCAGCAGTGAATACTCCGCCTCGGTACCCGGGTTGCCCCTCCACTTT.

This clonotype has at least ten counts. This rearrangement joins TRBV6-1 to TRBJ2-7; TRBD1 matches 9 bases. CDR3 length: 14 residues. V was clipped by 3 bases and J by 2 bases; unmatched bases: 2. Germline V gene lookup returns CDR1 MNHNS and CDR2 SASEGT. This CDR3 reads CASSEGTGTYEQYF. The CDR3 bases are TGTGCCAGCAGTGAGGGGACAGGGACCTACGAGCAGTACTTC.

There are many counts of this clonotype. The J gene is TRBJ1-2, the V gene TRBV10-3; TRBD1 matches at 11 bases. The CDR3 runs to 14 residues. Germline V lookup: CDR1 ENHRY, CDR2 SYGVKD. The V and J ends lost 10 bases and 2 bases, in that order; junction bases with no gene match: 6. The CDR3 sequence: CASGQGALNYGYTF. CDR3 DNA: TGTGCCAGCGGACAGGGGGCGTTGAACTATGGCTACACCTTC.

This clonotype has at least ten counts. This chain connects TRBV19 to TRBJ1-1; D gene unclear. Trimming pared 3 bases from V and 0 bases from J, leaving 8 bases between. The V gene's germline CDR1 is LNHDA and CDR2 SQIVND (reference sequence). The CDR3 sequence is 14 residues long. CDR3 nucleotide sequence: TGTGCCAGTAGTATGCGGTTCATGAACACTGAAGCTTTCTTT. This encodes CASSMRFMNTEAFF. The variable domain in full, completed from reference TRBV19 and TRBJ1-1, reads DGGITQSPKYLFRKEGQNVTLSCEQNLNHDAMYWYRQDPGQGLRLIYYSQIVNDFQKGDIAEGYSVSREKKESFPLTVTSAQKNPTAFYLCASSMRFMNTEAFFGQGTRLTVV.

At least ten counts were recorded for this clonotype. V usage is TRBV6-1 and J usage is TRBJ2-5; D is uncertain. This CDR3 has 12 amino acids. Trimming shortened V by 2 bases and J by 11 bases, and 12 bases separated the two germline ends. The germline V gene has CDR1 MNHNS and CDR2 SASEGT. CDR3 sequence reads: CASSESGYRQYF. The CDR3 DNA is TGTGCCAGCAGTGAATCTGGCTACCGTCAGTACTTC.

This clonotype has just a few counts. This sequence joins TRBV7-9 and TRBJ2-2, with 12 bases fitting TRBD2. CDR1 is SEHNR, CDR2 FQNEAQ, per germline (reference sequence). The CDR3 totals 18 residues. V gave up 1 base and J gave up 5 bases; unmatched junction bases: 8. The CDR3 DNA follows: TGTGCCAGCAGCTTAGAGACAGGACTAGCGGGATATACCGGGGAGCTGTTTTTT. Protein product: CASSLETGLAGYTGELFF.

This clonotype was counted only a few times. The chain recombines TRBV7-9 with TRBJ1-1; 7 bases fit TRBD1. With V trimmed by 5 bases and J by 11 bases, 11 bases remained unmatched. Germline CDR1 and CDR2: SEHNR and FQNEAQ (reference sequence). The CDR3 totals 13 residues. This chain's CDR3 is CASSLTADREAFF. CDR3 in DNA: TGTGCCAGCAGCCTTACTGCTGACAGGGAGGCTTTCTTT.

This clonotype has more than one count but fewer than ten. CDR3: CASSAGGSAGNTIYF. The CDR3 DNA follows: TGTGCCAGTAGCGCAGGGGGAAGTGCTGGAAACACCATATATTTT. This rearrangement joins TRBV19 to TRBJ1-3; 7 bases are a match to TRBD1. The CDR3 runs to 15 residues. Unmatched junction bases numbered 7, after V lost 6 bases and J lost 2 bases. Germline CDR1 and CDR2: LNHDA and SQIVND (reference sequence).

The chain links TRBV11-3 to TRBJ1-1, with D maybe TRBD1 (6 bases). The V gene's germline CDR1 is SGHNT and CDR2 YENEEA. Trimming cost V 8 bases and J 5 bases, with 24 bases left between them. This CDR3 is 16 amino acids long. The CDR3 region is CASAGSVQGRGTEAFF. The CDR3 nucleotides are TGTGCCAGCGCAGGATCTGTACAGGGACGTGGTACTGAAGCTTTCTTT.

The table lists this clonotype with a few counts. In DNA, the CDR3 is TGCAGTGCTAAACAGGGGGAGGTTAGCCGAAGTGGGACCCAGTACTTC. Protein product: CSAKQGEVSRSGTQYF. J is TRBJ2-5 and V is TRBV20-1, with 8 bases fitting TRBD1. The CDR3 runs 16 residues. Unmatched junction bases numbered 17, after V lost 4 bases and J lost 7 bases. Germline V gene data show CDR1 as DFQATT and CDR2 as SNEGSKA (reference sequence).

This clonotype was detected many times. The chain carries TRBV12-3 or TRBV12-4 and TRBJ2-7; a possible D gene is TRBD2 (6 bases). The V gene lost 3 bases and the J gene lost 5 bases, with 17 bases spanning the gap. The CDR3 sequence is 15 residues long. CDR3 bases: TGTGCCAGCAGTTTTGTGGGGGGTTTGTCCCACGAGCAGTACTTC. It yields the protein CASSFVGGLSHEQYF.

This clonotype was seen more than once but under ten times. A junction end diverges from the germline sequence, so it may reflect a read error. This rearrangement joins TRBV24-1 to TRBJ2-4, with D unresolved. The length of the CDR3 is 14 residues. Germline V gene sequence: CDR1 KGHDR, CDR2 SFDVKD. The CDR3 DNA sequence: TGTGCCACCAGCCTCGAGATAGCCAAAAACATTCGGTACTTC. It codes for CATSLEIAKNIRYF.

In nucleotides, the CDR3 is TGTGCCATCAGCCAAGACATCGGGGGCTTGGGTGAGCAGTACTTC. Translation: CAISQDIGGLGEQYF. The V and J genes are TRBV10-3 and TRBJ2-7; either TRBD1 or TRBD2 may supply D (6 bases each). V dropped 6 bases and J dropped 7 bases, with 22 bases sitting between them. Germline loops: CDR1 ENHRY, CDR2 SYGVKD. This CDR3 is 15 amino acids long.

The chain links TRBV14 to TRBJ2-3, with D unclear. V dropped 0 bases and J dropped 0 bases, with 7 bases sitting between them. CDR1 and CDR2 from the germline V gene are SGHDN and FVKESK. CDR3 length: 15 residues. CDR3 coding DNA: TGTGCCAGCAGCCAAGATTTCGGAAGCACAGATACGCAGTATTTT. Translation: CASSQDFGSTDTQYF.

This clonotype was recorded a few times. The J gene is TRBJ2-1, the V gene TRBV20-1; 10 bases fit TRBD2. The CDR3 consists of 12 residues. Germline-derived CDR1 and CDR2 are DFQATT and SNEGSKA (reference sequence). The J segment lost 15 bases and the V segment lost 3 bases, leaving 8 bases of the junction unmatched. CDR3 nucleotides: TGCAGTGCTAGGGAGGGGCTAGCGGGGGCGTTCTTC. It specifies CSAREGLAGAFF.

The table lists this clonotype with a few counts. The chain links TRBV12-3 or TRBV12-4 to TRBJ1-2; D may be TRBD1 (5 bases). This CDR3 comprises 16 residues. V shed 5 bases and J shed 0 bases, with 16 bases lying between them. This CDR3 is CASSDGPGTTNYGYTF. The DNA for the CDR3 is TGTGCCAGCAGTGATGGGCCCGGGACGACTAACTATGGCTACACCTTC.

The sample holds many counts of this clonotype. This rearrangement joins TRBV12-3 or TRBV12-4 to TRBJ1-2; a possible D gene is TRBD1 (5 bases). Trimming pared 1 base from V and 3 bases from J, leaving 21 bases between. The CDR3 contains 18 residues. CDR3 nucleotides: TGTGCCAGCAGTTTAGTGTTCGGGGGGTGGCAGAACGACTATGGCTACACCTTC. This encodes CASSLVFGGWQNDYGYTF.

This clonotype was seen repeatedly, ten times or more. This chain links TRBV11-2 with TRBJ2-1; a weak D match, TRBD2 (5 bases). Germline-derived CDR1 and CDR2 are SGHAT and FQNNGV. The length of the CDR3 is 11 residues. V lost 1 base to trimming and J lost 14 bases, with 9 bases between them. The CDR3 region is CASSLGSGKFF. The CDR3 DNA reads TGTGCCAGCAGCTTAGGGAGCGGAAAGTTCTTC.

This clonotype has ten or more counts. The chain recombines TRBV6-1 with TRBJ1-1, with D maybe TRBD1 (5 bases). CDR3 length: 17 amino acids. Trimming cost V 6 bases and J 0 bases, with 20 bases left between them. Germline CDR1 is MNHNS and CDR2 is SASEGT. CDR3 amino acids: CASSLRGEYFMNTEAFF. CDR3 sequence (DNA): TGTGCCAGCAGCCTAAGAGGGGAATACTTTATGAACACTGAAGCTTTCTTT.

This clonotype appeared many times. The rearrangement links TRBV29-1 to TRBJ2-2, with TRBD2 as a possible D gene (6 bases). This CDR3 contains 15 residues. V was trimmed by 1 base and J by 2 bases, leaving 11 bases between them. Per germline, CDR1 SQVTM and CDR2 ANQGSEA. This CDR3 is CSVEVSGLNTGELFF. As DNA, the CDR3 is TGCAGCGTTGAAGTGTCAGGACTAAACACCGGGGAGCTGTTTTTT.